Each of the 19 T cell receptor beta chains below was sequenced from the same sample in a study of beta chain features in type 1 diabetes. Isolated RNA was reverse transcribed in full, so expressed TCRB transcripts were sequenced. Profiling relied on immunoSEQ multiplex PCR, and the TCRdb table lists in-frame clones only, not all of them. Among around 240,000 clones listed, around 9.6% were seen once. Sequencing was performed on naive CD4+ T cells from blood. These receptors originate from a woman younger than 35 in good health.

CDR3 protein: CATSKGLAGGLYEQYF. The CDR3 DNA follows: TGTGCCACCAGCAAAGGACTAGCGGGAGGCCTCTACGAGCAGTACTTC. V and J are TRBV15 and TRBJ2-7; 14 nucleotides line up with TRBD2. Trimming cost V 4 bases and J 3 bases; bases outside gene matches: 5. In germline, CDR1 is LNHNV, CDR2 YYDKDF (reference sequence). The length of the CDR3 is 16 residues.

Here the CDR3 reads CASSPFRGGARTDTQYF. The CDR3 DNA reads TGTGCCAGCAGCCCTTTTAGGGGAGGGGCCCGCACAGATACGCAGTATTTT. The chain joins TRBV11-2 to TRBJ2-3; 7 nucleotides align to TRBD2. The CDR3 totals 17 residues. Germline V gene data show CDR1 as SGHAT and CDR2 as FQNNGV. The V gene end was trimmed by 5 bases and the J gene end by 1 base; junction bases not matched to a gene: 12.

The rearrangement links TRBV19 to TRBJ1-2, with D maybe TRBD1 (6 bases). The CDR3 has 13 residues. Trimming took 6 bases from V and 2 from J, leaving 10 bases between them. Looked up from germline, CDR1 is LNHDA and CDR2 is SQIVND (reference sequence). CDR3 loop: CASRKDSNYGYTF. In DNA form, the CDR3 reads TGTGCCAGTAGGAAGGACAGCAACTATGGCTACACCTTC. Full variable domain (rest looked up from reference TRBV19 and TRBJ1-2): DGGITQSPKYLFRKEGQNVTLSCEQNLNHDAMYWYRQDPGQGLRLIYYSQIVNDFQKGDIAEGYSVSREKKESFPLTVTSAQKNPTAFYLCASRKDSNYGYTFGSGTRLTVV.

The chain has TRBV4-1 and TRBJ1-1; the match to TRBD1 covers 9 bases. J lost 1 base, V lost 3 bases, and 6 bases had no gene match. Germline V CDR1 and CDR2: MGHRA, YSYEKL. This CDR3 spans 16 amino acids. The CDR3 loop reads CASSQPGQGENTEAFF. The CDR3 coding sequence is TGCGCCAGCAGCCAGCCGGGACAGGGCGAGAACACTGAAGCTTTCTTT.

This clone was seen at least ten times. The V call is TRBV11-2, the J call TRBJ2-1; 14 positions agree with TRBD2. With 5 bases clipped from V and 5 bases from J, the junction kept 8 bases outside the gene matches. The CDR3 sequence is 17 residues long. Germline V gene lookup returns CDR1 SGHAT and CDR2 FQNNGV. CDR3 amino acids: CASSSGTSGSYDNEQFF. CDR3 DNA: TGTGCCAGCAGCAGTGGGACTAGCGGGAGTTATGACAATGAGCAGTTCTTC. Together with reference TRBV11-2 and TRBJ2-1, the CDR3 gives the full variable domain: EAGVAQSPRYKIIEKRQSVAFWCNPISGHATLYWYQQILGQGPKLLIQFQNNGVVDDSQLPKDRFSAERLKGVDSTLKIQPAKLEDSAVYLCASSSGTSGSYDNEQFFGPGTRLTVL.

There are a few counts of this clone. CDR3 sequence reads: CASSLSGYEQYF. For the CDR3, the DNA is TGTGCCAGCAGCCTATCGGGGTACGAGCAGTACTTC. V is TRBV7-2 and J is TRBJ2-7; tentative D call: TRBD2 (5 bases). The germline V gene encodes CDR1 SGHTA and CDR2 FQGNSA. Trimming shortened V by 5 bases and J by 4 bases, and 9 bases separated the two germline ends. The CDR3 consists of 12 residues. Based on the CDR3 plus reference TRBV7-2 and TRBJ2-7, the full variable domain is GAGVSQSPSNKVTEKGKDVELRCDPISGHTALYWYRQSLGQGLEFLIYFQGNSAPDKSGLPSDRFSAERTGGSVSTLTIQRTQQEDSAVYLCASSLSGYEQYFGPGTRLTVT.

This clone was detected many times. The chain is built from TRBV28 and TRBJ2-7; the D gene is possibly TRBD1 (6 bases). The CDR3 consists of 13 residues. Per germline, CDR1 MDHEN and CDR2 SYDVKM. Trimming pared 4 bases from V and 12 bases from J, leaving 19 bases between. CDR3 sequence reads: CASSSTIDRWMYF. For the CDR3, the DNA is TGTGCCAGCAGTTCCACCATCGACAGGTGGATGTACTTC.

The V call is TRBV7-2, the J call TRBJ1-2; no definite D call. The V gene's germline CDR1 is SGHTA and CDR2 FQGNSA. Trimming removed 3 bases at V and 4 bases at J, with 15 bases between. The CDR3 sequence is 15 residues long. The CDR3 sequence: CASSFFTVVSYGYTF. The CDR3 DNA follows: TGTGCCAGCAGCTTCTTCACGGTTGTTTCCTATGGCTACACCTTC.

This clone has only a few counts. The V gene is TRBV5-1, the J gene TRBJ2-1, with D possibly being TRBD1 (6 bases). Germline CDR1 is SGHRS and CDR2 is YFSETQ. The CDR3 totals 14 residues. Trimming shortened V by 4 bases and J by 9 bases, and 17 bases separated the two germline ends. The CDR3 loop reads CASSPTGTTGEQFF. The CDR3 coding sequence is TGCGCCAGCAGCCCGACCGGGACAACCGGTGAGCAGTTCTTC.

The V gene is TRBV6-5, the J gene TRBJ2-7; D might be TRBD1 (6 bases). CDR1 and CDR2 from the germline V gene are MNHEY and SVGAGI. This CDR3 comprises 13 residues. Trimming left V 2 bases short and J 5 bases short, with 10 bases between. The CDR3, as DNA: TGTGCCAGCAGTTACCCAGGGGTCAACGAGCAGTACTTC. It is translated as CASSYPGVNEQYF.

The chain uses TRBV6-1 and TRBJ2-7, with D unclear. This CDR3 is 12 amino acids long. The V gene's germline CDR1 is MNHNS and CDR2 SASEGT. The V end lost 7 bases, the J end lost 7 bases, and 14 bases lay between the germline ends. The CDR3: CASTSGFGEQYF. The CDR3 bases are TGTGCCAGCACGTCCGGGTTTGGGGAGCAGTACTTC.

This clone appeared a few times. The chain links TRBV4-2 to TRBJ2-4; TRBD2 agrees at 13 bases. Per germline, CDR1 LGHNA and CDR2 YNFKEQ. Trimming cost V 4 bases and J 1 base; bases outside gene matches: 13. The CDR3 length is 20 residues. The CDR3 DNA follows: TGTGCCAGCAGCCTTCGGGGGGGGACTAGCGGGGACCCGGCCAAAAACATTCAGTACTTC. Its protein is CASSLRGGTSGDPAKNIQYF.

This chain uses TRBV7-3 with TRBJ2-5, with 11 nucleotides matching TRBD2. This CDR3 region has 16 residues. Germline-derived CDR1 and CDR2 are SGHTA and FQGTGA. V lost 2 bases and J lost 5; bases outside the gene matches: 7. CDR3 sequence reads: CASSLDSGGAGETQYF. The CDR3 DNA sequence: TGTGCCAGCAGCTTAGATAGCGGGGGGGCAGGGGAGACCCAGTACTTC.

This clone was found a few times. V is TRBV5-1 and J is TRBJ2-7; no firm D call. Trimming stripped 0 bases from V and 0 bases from J, with 10 bases between. CDR3 length equals 15 residues. Germline CDR1 SGHRS, CDR2 YFSETQ. The CDR3, as DNA: TGCGCCAGCAGCTTGGTTACCAGATTCTCCTACGAGCAGTACTTC. Amino acids: CASSLVTRFSYEQYF.

This clone has only a few counts. The CDR3 reads CASSLTGGGKGNTIYF. In DNA form, the CDR3 reads TGTGCCAGCAGTTTAACTGGGGGCGGAAAAGGAAACACCATATATTTT. The rearrangement joins TRBV28 to TRBJ1-3; possibly TRBD1 for D (6 bases). The V gene lost 2 bases and the J gene lost 4 bases, with 15 bases spanning the gap. CDR3 length: 16 residues. Germline loops: CDR1 MDHEN, CDR2 SYDVKM.

This clone was observed a handful of times. The V call is TRBV25-1, the J call TRBJ2-3; TRBD2 matches 8 bases. Trimming took 3 bases from V and 1 from J; bases not matched to a gene: 3. Germline CDR1 reads MGHDK; CDR2 reads SYGVNS. The CDR3 spans 15 residues. The CDR3 region is CASSDLGGGTDTQYF. Here the CDR3 DNA reads TGTGCCAGCAGTGACCTCGGGGGGGGCACAGATACGCAGTATTTT.

A few counts support this clone. In nucleotides, the CDR3 is TGCGCCAGCAGCACAGACAGGCAAGGGGAGCTGTTTTTT. Residues: CASSTDRQGELFF. This chain connects TRBV5-1 to TRBJ2-2, with D maybe TRBD1 (6 bases). This CDR3 is built from 13 residues. V gave up 4 bases and J gave up 8 bases, with 12 bases separating them. CDR1 and CDR2 (germline): SGHRS, YFSETQ.

The J gene is TRBJ1-2, the V gene TRBV30; 10 nucleotides match TRBD1. The CDR3 is made up of 15 amino acids. Germline assignment: CDR1 GTSNPN and CDR2 SVGIG (reference sequence). J lost 5 bases, V lost 1 base, and 7 bases had no gene match. This chain's CDR3 is CAWSGTGGMRYGYTF. The CDR3 coding sequence is TGTGCCTGGAGTGGGACAGGGGGAATGAGATATGGCTACACCTTC.

The rearrangement joins TRBV25-1 to TRBJ2-2; 12 nucleotides align to TRBD1. From germline, CDR1 is MGHDK and CDR2 SYGVNS. The CDR3 length is 17 residues. Trimming at V came to 6 bases and at J to 8 bases, leaving 13 bases not matched to a gene. The DNA for the CDR3 is TGTGCCAGCAGACTCAGTACCGGGACAGGGGGCTCGGGGGAGCTGTTTTTT. Translated, it gives CASRLSTGTGGSGELFF. Looking up the rest from reference TRBV25-1 and TRBJ2-2 gives the full variable domain: EADIYQTPRYLVIGTGKKITLECSQTMGHDKMYWYQQDPGMELHLIHYSYGVNSTEKGDLSSESTVSRIRTEHFPLTLESARPSHTSQYLCASRLSTGTGGSGELFFGEGSRLTVL.